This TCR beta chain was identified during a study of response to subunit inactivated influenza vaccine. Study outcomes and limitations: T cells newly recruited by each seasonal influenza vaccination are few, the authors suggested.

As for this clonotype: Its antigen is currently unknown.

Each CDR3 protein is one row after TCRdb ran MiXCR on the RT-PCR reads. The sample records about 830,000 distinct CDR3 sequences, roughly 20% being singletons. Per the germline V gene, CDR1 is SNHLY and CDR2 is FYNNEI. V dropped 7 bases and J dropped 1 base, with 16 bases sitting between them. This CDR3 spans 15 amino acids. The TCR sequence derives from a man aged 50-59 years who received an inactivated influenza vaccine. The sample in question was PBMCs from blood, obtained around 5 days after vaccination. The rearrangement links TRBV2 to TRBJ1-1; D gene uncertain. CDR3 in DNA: TGTGCCAGCATACTGGGAGGGTTTAAGAACACTGAAGCTTTCTTT. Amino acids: CASILGGFKNTEAFF.